A selection of T cell receptor beta chains follows, all from one sample in a study of CD8 T cells in Susac syndrome. From the immunoSEQ multiplex PCR reads, TCRdb called clonotypes with MiXCR, one entry per CDR3 protein. The sample holds 250,000 to 350,000 distinct CDR3 sequences; roughly 81% are singletons and the top ten take approximately 0.11%. What was sequenced was CD8+ T cells from PBMCs. The receptors stem from a human donor with multiple sclerosis. The CDR3 runs from the conserved cysteine through the conserved F or W. D genes are given only for firm matches. Size tells how often a clone was seen (once, few, many) or the class of an expanded clone, and some rows leave it out.

D,size,J,length,V,DNA,CDR3
-,-,TRBJ2-5,14,TRBV30,TGTGCCTGGAGTGCACCTGGGTACCAAGAGACCCAGTACTTC,CAWSAPGYQETQYF
TRBD1,-,TRBJ2-7,15,TRBV7-2,TGTGCCAGCAGCTTATTACCCACAGGGGCCTACGAGCAGTACTTC,CASSLLPTGAYEQYF
TRBD1,-,TRBJ2-7,14,TRBV19,TGTGCCAGTAGTACGGACAGGGAACACTACGAGCAGTACTTC,CASSTDREHYEQYF
TRBD2,-,TRBJ2-3,14,TRBV12-3/TRBV12-4,TGTGCCAGCAGATCGGGAGGAAGCACAGATACGCAGTATTTT,CASRSGGSTDTQYF
-,-,TRBJ2-7,15,TRBV7-8,TGTGCCAGCAGCTTAGGCGAGACGGAGGCCTACGAGCAGTACTTC,CASSLGETEAYEQYF
TRBD2,-,TRBJ2-7,14,TRBV4-2,TGTGCCAGCAGCCTCCCGGGGACTAGCGACGAGCAGTACTTC,CASSLPGTSDEQYF
-,-,TRBJ2-5,14,TRBV6-5,TGTGCCAGCAGTTATAAGGGGAACCAAGAGACCCAGTACTTC,CASSYKGNQETQYF
TRBD2,-,TRBJ2-7,12,TRBV5-6,TGTGCCAGCAGCTCGACTAGCGGAGAGCAGTACTTC,CASSSTSGEQYF
-,few,TRBJ2-2,15,TRBV6-1,TGTGCCAGCAGTGCCCCGGGACTGAGTCCCGGGGAGCTGTTTTTT,CASSAPGLSPGELFF
-,-,TRBJ2-3,17,TRBV24-1,TGTGCCACCAGTGATTCAGTATTCGGGGGTCACACAGATACGCAGTATTTT,CATSDSVFGGHTDTQYF
TRBD2,-,TRBJ2-7,16,TRBV20-1,TGCAGTGCTAGATCTAGGCTAGCGGGGGGCTCCTACGAGCAGTACTTC,CSARSRLAGGSYEQYF
TRBD2,-,TRBJ2-5,13,TRBV19,TGTGCCAGTAGTGCTAGCGGCCAAGAGACCCAGTACTTC,CASSASGQETQYF
-,-,TRBJ2-1,16,TRBV25-1,TGTGCCAGCAGTGAATCGGTAGAAGGCTCCTACAATGAGCAGTTCTTC,CASSESVEGSYNEQFF
-,-,TRBJ2-3,15,TRBV7-7,TGTGCTAGCAGCCAGGCCTCCGGGAGTTCGGATACGCAGTATTTT,CASSQASGSSDTQYF
-,-,TRBJ1-5,15,TRBV7-9,TGTGCCAGCAGCTTAGGCCGGGGGGGGGATCAGCCCCAGCATTTT,CASSLGRGGDQPQHF
-,-,TRBJ1-4,17,TRBV5-4,TGTGCCAGCAGGAAAACTCCAGGCGGAAGGGGTGATGAAAAACTGTTTTTT,CASRKTPGGRGDEKLFF
-,-,TRBJ1-1,14,TRBV2,TGTGCCAGCAGTGAGTACAGGGCGTCAGATGAAGCTTTCTTT,CASSEYRASDEAFF
TRBD2,-,TRBJ2-1,14,TRBV19,TGTGCCAGTAGTACTAGCGGCAACTACAATGAGCAGTTCTTC,CASSTSGNYNEQFF
-,-,TRBJ2-1,18,TRBV5-1,TGCGCCAGCAGCTTGGCCCCCCGCGGGATAGTGGCCTACAATGAGCAGTTCTTC,CASSLAPRGIVAYNEQFF
-,-,TRBJ2-3,16,TRBV5-1,TGCGCCAGCAGCTGGCTCGCGGGAAGGGCAGCAGATACGCAGTATTTT,CASSWLAGRAADTQYF
-,-,TRBJ2-7,14,TRBV28,TGTGCCAGCAGTTTTTCGGCAGGGGCCTACGAGCAGTACTTC,CASSFSAGAYEQYF
TRBD1,-,TRBJ2-3,15,TRBV28,TGTGCCAGCACTTACACCGGGACAGGGTCCTATACGCAGTATTTT,CASTYTGTGSYTQYF
TRBD2,once,TRBJ2-5,15,TRBV4-2,TGTGCCAGCAGCGTGACTAGCGGGAGTTCAGAGACCCAGTACTTC,CASSVTSGSSETQYF
TRBD2,-,TRBJ2-7,15,TRBV6-6,TGTGCCAGCTCCGGTTCGTGGCGGGAGACCTACGAGCAGTACTTC,CASSGSWRETYEQYF
-,-,TRBJ1-4,17,TRBV5-1,TGCGCCAGCAGCCTGGCGGACAGCGCCGGGGGGTATGAAAAACTGTTTTTT,CASSLADSAGGYEKLFF
-,-,TRBJ2-2,16,TRBV7-9,TGTGCCAGCAGCCCCACCTCGACGGTGAACACCGGGGAGCTGTTTTTT,CASSPTSTVNTGELFF
TRBD1,-,TRBJ2-5,16,TRBV29-1,TGCAGCGTTCCCCCCGGGACAGGGGGCCATCAAGAGACCCAGTACTTC,CSVPPGTGGHQETQYF
TRBD1,-,TRBJ1-1,16,TRBV7-9,TGTGCCAGCAGCTTAGTGGGACAGGTGTCGAACACTGAAGCTTTCTTT,CASSLVGQVSNTEAFF
TRBD1,few,TRBJ1-2,15,TRBV6-1,TGTGCCAGCAGTCCCAGGACAGGGCTTATCTATGGCTACACCTTC,CASSPRTGLIYGYTF
-,-,TRBJ2-3,15,TRBV29-1,TGCAGCGTTGAGGGCGGTAGTTTGGGCACAGATACGCAGTATTTT,CSVEGGSLGTDTQYF
-,few,TRBJ1-1,13,TRBV6-5,TGTGCCAGCAGTTACAGTCTAGACACTGAAGCTTTCTTT,CASSYSLDTEAFF
TRBD2,-,TRBJ2-7,18,TRBV6-5,TGTGCCAGCAGTTACAAGGACGCCAGGACTAGCGTCCCCTACGAGCAGTACTTC,CASSYKDARTSVPYEQYF
-,-,TRBJ2-7,15,TRBV4-1,TGCGCCAGCAGCCCCTCCGGGCCCAGAACCTACGAGCAGTACTTC,CASSPSGPRTYEQYF
TRBD2,-,TRBJ2-4,14,TRBV11-2,TGTGCCAGCAGCCCACTTGGGGGGGATGACATTCAGTACTTC,CASSPLGGDDIQYF
-,-,TRBJ2-4,17,TRBV11-2,TGTGCCAGCAGCGGGGGGCTAGCGGACTTAGCCCAAAACATTCAGTACTTC,CASSGGLADLAQNIQYF
TRBD2,-,TRBJ2-7,14,TRBV30,TGTGCCTGTATCTATAGCGGGACGACCTACGAGCAGTACTTC,CACIYSGTTYEQYF
TRBD1,-,TRBJ2-7,16,TRBV5-5,TGTGCCAGCAGCCAGCCGGACAGGGGGAACTCCTACGAGCAGTACTTC,CASSQPDRGNSYEQYF
-,-,TRBJ2-5,13,TRBV2,TGTGCCAGGGAAACAGGGGACTTGGAGACCCAGTACTTC,CARETGDLETQYF
-,-,TRBJ2-5,12,TRBV29-1,TGCAGCGTTGAACCGGGGACGGAGACCCAGTACTTC,CSVEPGTETQYF
-,-,TRBJ2-7,13,TRBV6-5,TGTGCCAGCAGTCTCGGGCACCTCTACGAGCAGTACTTC,CASSLGHLYEQYF
TRBD1,-,TRBJ1-5,17,TRBV27,TGTGCCAGCAGCTCACTCGAGAGGGACAGGGTCCGCCAGCCCCAGCATTTT,CASSSLERDRVRQPQHF
TRBD1,once,TRBJ2-5,16,TRBV28,TGTGCCAGCAGTTTCCCCCCGGGACAGGGTCAAGAGACCCAGTACTTC,CASSFPPGQGQETQYF
TRBD1,-,TRBJ2-4,16,TRBV9,TGTGCCAGCAGCTTCGGACAGGGCCTAGCCAAAAACATTCAGTACTTC,CASSFGQGLAKNIQYF
TRBD2,-,TRBJ2-1,14,TRBV2,TGTGCCAGCACCGGGACTAGGATCTACAATGAGCAGTTCTTC,CASTGTRIYNEQFF
TRBD1,-,TRBJ2-2,15,TRBV10-3,TGTGCCATCAGTGAACGGACAGGGACCACCGGGGAGCTGTTTTTT,CAISERTGTTGELFF
TRBD1,-,TRBJ2-2,12,TRBV24-1,TGTGCCACAGGGACAGCTCGCGGGGAGCTGTTTTTT,CATGTARGELFF
TRBD1,-,TRBJ2-5,17,TRBV19,TGTGCCAGTAGTTCACAGGGGGCGCTTAGAGGGCAAGAGACCCAGTACTTC,CASSSQGALRGQETQYF
-,few,TRBJ2-7,13,TRBV10-3,TGTGCCATCAGTGAAGAGCTGTGGTCCGAGCAGTACTTC,CAISEELWSEQYF
-,-,TRBJ2-6,15,TRBV3-1,TGTGCCAGCAGCCAACCCAGCTCTGGGGCCAACGTCCTGACTTTC,CASSQPSSGANVLTF